This entry lists 32 T cell receptor beta chains sequenced from one sample in a study of blood T cell repertoires in COVID-19. Sequencing was performed with immunoSEQ multiplex PCR; in TCRdb, only in-frame clones are kept and a portion is missing. The top ten clones hold approximately 1.8% of a sample with a few hundred thousand clones, around 87% of them seen once. The material sequenced was PBMCs or T cells enriched from blood (not recorded which). The receptors were sampled from a man aged 35 to 55 in a cohort exposed to, infected with or recovered from COVID-19 (not recorded which).

Only one count was recorded for this clone. The chain links TRBV6-5 to TRBJ2-2; D gene uncertain. V shed 5 bases and J shed 3 bases, with 10 bases lying between them. CDR1 is MNHEY and CDR2 is SVGAGI in the germline V gene. The CDR3 has 14 amino acids. CDR3 loop: CASSLRRDTGELFF. The CDR3 coding sequence is TGTGCCAGCAGTCTCCGCCGAGACACCGGGGAGCTGTTTTTT.

This rearrangement joins TRBV6-5 to TRBJ1-4; unclear D gene. V shed 6 bases and J shed 4 bases, with 12 bases lying between them. CDR1 is MNHEY, CDR2 SVGAGI, per germline. CDR3 size: 14 residues. For the CDR3, the DNA is TGTGCCAGCAGCCACTGGGCCATTAATGAAAAACTGTTTTTT. Its translation: CASSHWAINEKLFF.

The rearrangement links TRBV10-1 to TRBJ2-1; perhaps TRBD2 as D (6 bases). CDR1 WNHNN and CDR2 SYGVQD come from the germline V gene (reference sequence). The CDR3 has 13 residues. V was clipped by 0 bases and J by 9 bases, with 9 bases between them. CDR3 residues: CASSESGGFEQFF. CDR3 nucleotides: TGCGCCAGCAGTGAGTCTGGGGGGTTTGAGCAGTTCTTC.

CDR3 in amino acids: CASSPVTQVPPNSSNQPQHF. CDR3 coding DNA: TGTGCCAGCTCACCGGTCACCCAGGTGCCCCCAAACTCAAGCAATCAGCCCCAGCATTTT. The chain is built from TRBV18 and TRBJ1-5; D remains unclear. Germline V CDR1 and CDR2: KGHSH, LQKENI. The V and J ends lost 3 bases and 1 base respectively, with 25 bases between them. This CDR3 spans 20 amino acids.

J is TRBJ1-5 and V is TRBV3-1 (or the pseudogene TRBV3-2), with 7 bases aligning to TRBD1. Germline V gene lookup returns CDR1 LGHDT and CDR2 YNNKEL (reference sequence). This CDR3 region has 14 residues. Trimming cost V 6 bases and J 7 bases; bases outside gene matches: 9. The CDR3 nucleotides are TGTGCCAGCAGTCTCCAACAGGGGAGCCAGCCCCAGCATTTT. Translation: CASSLQQGSQPQHF.

The V gene is TRBV28, the J gene TRBJ2-3; D gene unclear. The CDR3 covers 15 residues. Germline V gene sequence: CDR1 MDHEN, CDR2 SYDVKM. V gave up 3 bases and J gave up 2 bases, with 12 bases separating them. The CDR3 DNA follows: TGTGCCAGCAGTTTCCCCAGGAACTTCACAGATACGCAGTATTTT. Encoded protein: CASSFPRNFTDTQYF.

This chain uses TRBV27 with TRBJ1-2; 8 bases line up with TRBD1. The ends lost 6 bases at V and 4 bases at J; junction bases unmatched: 4. The CDR3 loop spans 13 amino acids. Germline CDR1 is MNHEY and CDR2 is SMNVEV (reference sequence). CDR3 bases: TGTGCCAGCAGATATACAGGGGGCTATGGCTACACCTTC. Amino acid sequence: CASRYTGGYGYTF.

The J gene is TRBJ2-3, the V gene TRBV27, with TRBD1 as a possible D gene (5 bases). The CDR3 runs to 16 residues. Trimming left V 5 bases short and J 5 bases short, with 20 bases between. Germline V gene lookup returns CDR1 MNHEY and CDR2 SMNVEV (reference sequence). CDR3 in amino acids: CASSPPRLGLGDTQYF. In DNA, the CDR3 is TGTGCCAGCAGTCCGCCTCGACTGGGGCTCGGAGATACGCAGTATTTT.

The J gene is TRBJ2-6, the V gene TRBV30; perhaps TRBD1 as D (6 bases). CDR1 GTSNPN and CDR2 SVGIG come from the germline V gene (reference sequence). The CDR3 has 19 residues. V shed 2 bases and J shed 0 bases, with 20 bases lying between them. CDR3 sequence (DNA): TGTGCCTGGAGTACTACCTACAGGGTAGTCCCCTCTGGGGCCAACGTCCTGACTTTC. Its protein product is CAWSTTYRVVPSGANVLTF.

This chain links TRBV3-1 (or the pseudogene TRBV3-2) with TRBJ2-5, with 11 bases that match TRBD2. Germline loops: CDR1 LGHDT, CDR2 YNNKEL (reference sequence). The CDR3 is 17 residues long. V gave up 4 bases and J gave up 4 bases; unmatched junction bases: 11. CDR3 residues: CASSRNTDLAGGETQYF. The CDR3 DNA follows: TGTGCCAGCAGCCGAAACACGGACCTAGCGGGAGGAGAGACCCAGTACTTC.

This rearrangement joins TRBV11-2 to TRBJ2-1; TRBD2 agrees at 9 bases. Germline V lookup: CDR1 SGHAT, CDR2 FQNNGV. The V segment lost 7 bases and the J segment 7 bases; nucleotides outside the gene matches: 8. The CDR3 sequence is 14 residues long. For the CDR3, the DNA is TGTGCCAGCAATAGCGGGAGTCTAAGGAATGAGCAGTTCTTC. Translated: CASNSGSLRNEQFF. The whole variable domain, remainder taken from reference TRBV11-2 and TRBJ2-1, is EAGVAQSPRYKIIEKRQSVAFWCNPISGHATLYWYQQILGQGPKLLIQFQNNGVVDDSQLPKDRFSAERLKGVDSTLKIQPAKLEDSAVYLCASNSGSLRNEQFFGPGTRLTVL.

The genes are TRBV5-4 and TRBJ2-5; TRBD2 is a possible D gene (6 bases). Trimming stripped 0 bases from V and 5 bases from J, with 11 bases between. The CDR3 is made up of 14 amino acids. The germline V gene has CDR1 SGHNT and CDR2 YYREEE (reference sequence). CDR3 amino acids: CASSLGGTGETQYF. The CDR3 DNA reads as TGTGCCAGCAGCTTGGGCGGGACGGGGGAGACCCAGTACTTC. Combining the CDR3 with reference TRBV5-4 and TRBJ2-5 gives the whole variable domain ETGVTQSPTHLIKTRGQQVTLRCSSQSGHNTVSWYQQALGQGPQFIFQYYREEENGRGNFPPRFSGLQFPNYSSELNVNALELDDSALYLCASSLGGTGETQYFGPGTRLLVL.

Here the CDR3 DNA reads TGCGCCAGCAGCTTGGGGGGGACTAGTTCCCACTACGAGCAGTACTTC. Its translation is CASSLGGTSSHYEQYF. V usage is TRBV5-1 and J usage is TRBJ2-7, with 8 bases lining up with TRBD2. The CDR3 runs 16 residues. After removal of 0 bases from V and 3 bases from J, the junction contained 8 bases not matched to a gene. CDR1 SGHRS and CDR2 YFSETQ come from the germline V gene.

The V and J genes are TRBV28 and TRBJ2-1, with 8 bases aligning to TRBD2. This CDR3 contains 16 residues. Per germline, CDR1 MDHEN and CDR2 SYDVKM. The trim removed 2 bases at V and 6 bases at J, leaving 9 bases unmatched. CDR3 DNA sequence: TGTGCCAGCAGTTTAAACGTGGCGGGAGGCACCAATGAGCAGTTCTTC. Translation: CASSLNVAGGTNEQFF.

This clone was counted once. The J gene is TRBJ1-6, the V gene TRBV2; D ambiguous. The CDR3 runs 15 residues. Deletions cut 1 base from V and 9 bases from J, with 13 bases between. Germline V CDR1 and CDR2: SNHLY, FYNNEI. This CDR3 is CASSEVGFGSSPLHF. As DNA, the CDR3 is TGTGCCAGCAGTGAAGTTGGGTTCGGGAGTTCACCCCTCCACTTT.

The chain couples TRBV6-1 to TRBJ1-3, with no clear D. Deletions cut 3 bases from V and 3 bases from J, with 12 bases between. In germline, CDR1 is MNHNS, CDR2 SASEGT. There are 15 residues in the CDR3. CDR3 nucleotides: TGTGCCAGCAGTGACCATTCAGGCTTTGGAAACACCATATATTTT. It yields the protein CASSDHSGFGNTIYF.

The V and J genes are TRBV11-3 and TRBJ1-2; 7 nucleotides agree with TRBD1. Germline-derived CDR1 and CDR2 are SGHNT and YENEEA. The V segment lost 6 bases and the J segment 6 bases; nucleotides outside the gene matches: 7. CDR3 length equals 13 residues. CDR3 protein: CASRLDRSDGYTF. CDR3 DNA sequence: TGTGCCAGCAGATTGGACAGGAGCGATGGCTACACCTTC.

V and J are TRBV21-1 and TRBJ2-7; TRBD2, as called in the table, went unchecked against the DNA. TRBV21-1 is recorded as a pseudogene. The CDR3 extends over 11 amino acids. CDR3 DNA sequence: TGTGCCAGCAGCAAACTCTACGAGCAGTACTTC. It encodes CASSKLYEQYF.

This rearrangement joins TRBV19 to TRBJ2-2; unclear D gene. The germline gives CDR1 LNHDA, CDR2 SQIVND (reference sequence). The V gene lost 4 bases and the J gene lost 4 bases, with 10 bases spanning the gap. The length of the CDR3 is 14 residues. DNA of the CDR3: TGTGCCAGTAGTAAACCGGGTATCACCGGGGAGCTGTTTTTT. It translates to CASSKPGITGELFF.

This rearrangement joins TRBV5-1 to TRBJ1-3, with a tentative D call TRBD1 (5 bases). Looked up from germline, CDR1 is SGHRS and CDR2 is YFSETQ. The CDR3 consists of 15 residues. Trimming shortened V by 4 bases and J by 0 bases, and 11 bases separated the two germline ends. The CDR3: CASSATASSGNTIYF. CDR3 nucleotide sequence: TGCGCCAGCAGCGCGACAGCGAGCTCTGGAAACACCATATATTTT.

V is TRBV30 and J is TRBJ1-2; D not resolved. This CDR3 has 13 residues. CDR1 is GTSNPN and CDR2 is SVGIG in the germline V gene (reference sequence). V was cut by 2 bases and J by 1 base, with 8 bases left in between. CDR3 sequence: CAWSHSHNYGYTF. The CDR3 DNA sequence: TGTGCCTGGAGTCACTCCCATAACTATGGCTACACCTTC. Complete variable domain (other parts from reference TRBV30 and TRBJ1-2): SQTIHQWPATLVQPVGSPLSLECTVEGTSNPNLYWYRQAAGRGLQLLFYSVGIGQISSEVPQNLSASRPQDRQFILSSKKLLLSDSGFYLCAWSHSHNYGYTFGSGTRLTVV.

The V gene is TRBV7-2, the J gene TRBJ2-5; D perhaps matches TRBD2 (5 bases). The CDR3 length is 13 residues. Germline V gene data show CDR1 as SGHTA and CDR2 as FQGNSA. With 7 bases removed from V and 5 bases from J, the gap between germline ends came to 14 bases. This CDR3 reads CASTPTRWETQYF. CDR3 sequence (DNA): TGTGCCAGCACCCCCACTAGGTGGGAGACCCAGTACTTC.

This chain connects TRBV7-2 to TRBJ1-3, with TRBD1 as a possible D gene (5 bases). Germline assignment: CDR1 SGHTA and CDR2 FQGNSA. The V end lost 5 bases, the J end lost 0 bases, and 11 bases lay between the germline ends. The CDR3 runs 15 residues. CDR3 in DNA: TGTGCCAGCAGCCCGGGCAGGGTCTCTGGAAACACCATATATTTT. Translating gives CASSPGRVSGNTIYF.

V and J are TRBV30 and TRBJ1-5; tentatively, D is TRBD1 (5 bases). The CDR3 extends over 13 amino acids. Germline V gene sequence: CDR1 GTSNPN, CDR2 SVGIG (reference sequence). Trimming shortened V by 3 bases and J by 4 bases, and 10 bases separated the two germline ends. CDR3 nucleotide sequence: TGTGCCTGGAGCCTGGGGGGGAATCAGCCCCAGCATTTT. Its translation is CAWSLGGNQPQHF.

This chain joins TRBV5-1 and TRBJ2-3; 11 positions agree with TRBD2. The junction had 9 bases not matched to a gene; V was cut back by 3 bases and J by 0 bases. Germline CDR1 reads SGHRS; CDR2 reads YFSETQ. The CDR3 sequence is 18 residues long. CDR3 DNA: TGCGCCAGCAGCTCGGACCGGGGACTAGCGGCTAGCACAGATACGCAGTATTTT. Its translation: CASSSDRGLAASTDTQYF.

This clone came up a few times. The chain recombines TRBV5-6 with TRBJ1-6, with 10 bases matching TRBD1. Trimming took 4 bases from V and 10 from J; bases not matched to a gene: 11. The CDR3 length is 16 residues. CDR1 and CDR2 (germline): SGHDT, YYEEEE. The CDR3 DNA sequence: TGTGCCAGCAGCAACGGGGCGGGGACAGGGGAATCACCCCTCCACTTT. As protein: CASSNGAGTGESPLHF.

Here the CDR3 reads CASSPQKVNEKLFF. CDR3 nucleotides: TGTGCCAGCTCACCGCAGAAAGTTAATGAAAAACTGTTTTTT. V and J are TRBV18 and TRBJ1-4; D ambiguous. Germline CDR1 is KGHSH and CDR2 is LQKENI. Trimming stripped 3 bases from V and 4 bases from J, with 9 bases between. The CDR3 is 14 amino acids. Using reference TRBV18 and TRBJ1-4 for the parts outside the CDR3, the full variable domain is NAGVMQNPRHLVRRRGQEARLRCSPMKGHSHVYWYRQLPEEGLKFMVYLQKENIIDESGMPKERFSAEFPKEGPSILRIQQVVRGDSAAYFCASSPQKVNEKLFFGSGTQLSVL.

J is TRBJ1-1 and V is TRBV5-5, with a possible D match to TRBD1 (6 bases). The CDR3 length is 14 residues. Trimming cost V 4 bases and J 1 base, with 11 bases left between them. Germline V gene data show CDR1 as SGHKS and CDR2 as YYEKEE (reference sequence). The CDR3 coding sequence is TGTGCCAGCAGCCCAACAGGGCAGAACACTGAAGCTTTCTTT. Protein sequence: CASSPTGQNTEAFF.

This sequence joins TRBV28 and TRBJ1-5, with 8 bases aligning to TRBD1. Germline CDR1 MDHEN, CDR2 SYDVKM. The CDR3 has 14 amino acids. The V segment lost 4 bases and the J segment 5 bases; nucleotides outside the gene matches: 4. CDR3 DNA sequence: TGTGCCAGCAGTTGGACAGGGTTGGATCAGCCCCAGCATTTT. Protein product: CASSWTGLDQPQHF.

The table lists this clone with a count of one. V is TRBV11-2 and J is TRBJ1-1; 8 positions agree with TRBD1. Trimming took 5 bases from V and 2 from J; bases not matched to a gene: 7. The CDR3 sequence is 15 residues long. Germline-derived CDR1 and CDR2 are SGHAT and FQNNGV. CDR3 nucleotides: TGTGCCAGCAGCCCGCGACAGGGGCTAAACACTGAAGCTTTCTTT. As protein: CASSPRQGLNTEAFF. The variable domain in full, with the rest retrieved from reference TRBV11-2 and TRBJ1-1, is EAGVAQSPRYKIIEKRQSVAFWCNPISGHATLYWYQQILGQGPKLLIQFQNNGVVDDSQLPKDRFSAERLKGVDSTLKIQPAKLEDSAVYLCASSPRQGLNTEAFFGQGTRLTVV.

This sequence joins TRBV1 and TRBJ2-1; TRBD2 was called by the table and not checked on the DNA. TRBV1 has pseudogene status. This CDR3 is built from 14 residues. The CDR3 DNA sequence: TGCACCAGCAGCCGAACGGGAGAAGGCAGTGAGCAGTTCTTC. It is translated as CTSSRTGEGSEQFF.

The chain has TRBV30 and TRBJ2-1; 7 nucleotides align to TRBD1. Trimming removed 0 bases from V and 4 bases from J; junction bases left unmatched: 6. CDR1 is GTSNPN and CDR2 is SVGIG in the germline V gene (reference sequence). The CDR3 is made up of 15 amino acids. The DNA of the CDR3 is TGTGCCTGGAGTGTGGGGCAGGGGGAATACAATGAGCAGTTCTTC. Translation: CAWSVGQGEYNEQFF. The complete variable domain, with remaining parts taken from reference TRBV30 and TRBJ2-1, reads SQTIHQWPATLVQPVGSPLSLECTVEGTSNPNLYWYRQAAGRGLQLLFYSVGIGQISSEVPQNLSASRPQDRQFILSSKKLLLSDSGFYLCAWSVGQGEYNEQFFGPGTRLTVL.